These T cell receptor beta chains were read from a single sample in a study of blood T cell repertoires in COVID-19. Some clones are missing from TCRdb's copy, which holds only in-frame ones; the method was immunoSEQ multiplex PCR. The sample consists of 65,000 to 95,000 clones, around 90% of them appearing once. What was sequenced was peripheral blood. These receptors all stem from a man aged 45 to 65 with active COVID-19. The CDR3 runs from the conserved cysteine through the conserved F or W. A D gene is named only where the DNA matches it firmly. Size is stated for part of the rows, as once, few or many counts, or as a class when the clone is expanded.

.	once	TRBV15	TRBJ1-1	CATSRDRLNTEAFF	TGTGCCACCAGCAGAGACAGGTTGAACACTGAAGCTTTCTTT
.	.	TRBV7-3	TRBJ1-3	CASSLGPGNTIYF	TGTGCCAGCAGCTTAGGGCCCGGAAACACCATATATTTT
TRBD2	.	TRBV14	TRBJ2-2	CASSLRVTSGSGTGELFF	TGTGCCAGCAGCCTCCGAGTAACTAGCGGGAGTGGTACCGGGGAGCTGTTTTTT
TRBD2	.	TRBV4-1	TRBJ2-5	CASSQVGLAGVETQYF	TGCGCCAGCAGCCAGGTCGGACTAGCGGGAGTGGAGACCCAGTACTTC
.	.	TRBV10-2	TRBJ2-7	CASSEVATFDEQYF	TGCGCCAGCAGTGAGGTTGCTACCTTTGACGAGCAGTACTTC
.	.	TRBV7-2	TRBJ1-5	CASSLVPRVLGAKPQHF	TGTGCCAGCAGCTTAGTGCCCCGCGTTCTTGGGGCCAAGCCCCAGCATTTT
TRBD2	.	TRBV18	TRBJ2-3	CASSPGLAGVGDTQYF	TGTGCCAGCTCACCGGGACTAGCGGGAGTTGGAGATACGCAGTATTTT
.	medium-sized	TRBV6-1	TRBJ2-7	CASSDWVGGSSYEQYF	TGTGCCAGCAGTGATTGGGTCGGGGGAAGCTCCTACGAGCAGTACTTC
.	.	TRBV6-5	TRBJ2-5	CASTWGSQETQYF	TGTGCCAGCACCTGGGGCAGCCAAGAGACCCAGTACTTC
TRBD1	once	TRBV6-1	TRBJ1-5	CASSEGTGSNQPQHF	TGTGCCAGCAGCGAAGGGACAGGGTCTAATCAGCCCCAGCATTTT
.	.	TRBV12-3/TRBV12-4	TRBJ2-7	CASSFNSEQYF	TGTGCCAGCAGTTTCAACAGCGAGCAGTACTTC
.	once	TRBV6-5	TRBJ1-1	CASYGNTEAFF	TGTGCCAGCTACGGGAACACTGAAGCTTTCTTT
.	once	TRBV5-5	TRBJ2-7	CASSPSAGTTYEQYF	TGTGCCAGCAGCCCTTCAGCGGGCACTACCTACGAGCAGTACTTC
.	once	TRBV11-3	TRBJ2-2	CASSQSSATGELFF	TGTGCCAGCAGCCAGTCTAGCGCAACCGGGGAGCTGTTTTTT
.	.	TRBV9	TRBJ2-3	CASSVGHSTDTQYF	TGTGCCAGCAGCGTAGGACACAGCACAGATACGCAGTATTTT
TRBD1	.	TRBV6-2/TRBV6-3	TRBJ1-1	CASSYGPRTGNTEAFF	TGTGCCAGCAGTTACGGTCCGCGGACAGGGAACACTGAAGCTTTCTTT
.	.	TRBV6-5	TRBJ1-1	CASSRQEAGTEAFF	TGTGCCAGCAGCAGACAGGAGGCTGGCACTGAAGCTTTCTTT
TRBD2	.	TRBV4-1	TRBJ2-3	CASSQVGTMRGRTDTQYF	TGCGCCAGCAGCCAGGTCGGGACTATGCGGGGGAGGACAGATACGCAGTATTTT
TRBD2	.	TRBV27	TRBJ2-3	CASRGLAGATDTQYF	TGTGCCAGCAGGGGACTAGCGGGGGCCACAGATACGCAGTATTTT
TRBD1	.	TRBV18	TRBJ1-5	CASSPGTGSNQPQHF	TGTGCCAGCTCACCCGGGACAGGATCCAATCAGCCCCAGCATTTT
.	.	TRBV7-6	TRBJ2-3	CASSRGPSGTDTQYF	TGTGCCAGCTCGCGGGGGCCGTCAGGCACAGATACGCAGTATTTT
.	once	TRBV18	TRBJ1-4	CASSPRQPTNEKLFF	TGTGCCAGCTCCCCTAGACAGCCAACTAATGAAAAACTGTTTTTT
.	.	TRBV7-9	TRBJ2-1	CASSFAGRWGDEQFF	TGTGCCAGCAGCTTCGCCGGACGTTGGGGGGATGAGCAGTTCTTC
.	.	TRBV4-2	TRBJ2-7	CASSQAQEIYEQYF	TGTGCCAGCAGCCAAGCACAGGAGATCTACGAGCAGTACTTC
.	.	TRBV5-4	TRBJ1-4	CASSPRGETNEKLFF	TGTGCCAGCAGCCCTCGGGGGGAGACCAATGAAAAACTGTTTTTT
TRBD1	.	TRBV9	TRBJ2-7	CASSVDGQGPGKQYF	TGTGCCAGCAGCGTAGACGGACAGGGCCCGGGGAAGCAGTACTTC
TRBD2	.	TRBV7-2	TRBJ2-7	CASSPTSGRPYEQYF	TGTGCCAGCAGCCCCACTAGCGGGAGGCCCTACGAGCAGTACTTC
TRBD1	.	TRBV7-9	TRBJ2-7	CASSPGQTYEQYF	TGTGCCAGCAGTCCGGGACAGACCTACGAGCAGTACTTC
TRBD2	.	TRBV4-1	TRBJ2-7	CASSQVAGKFYEQYF	TGCGCCAGCAGCCAAGTAGCGGGAAAATTTTACGAGCAGTACTTC
TRBD2	once	TRBV5-1	TRBJ2-3	CASSPRTSGTTDTQYF	TGCGCCAGCAGCCCCAGGACTAGCGGGACGACAGATACGCAGTATTTT
.	.	TRBV5-6	TRBJ2-3	CASSPRAGNDTQYF	TGTGCCAGCAGCCCCAGGGCGGGGAACGATACGCAGTATTTT
TRBD1	.	TRBV4-1	TRBJ1-4	CASSQPPGQGITSEKLFF	TGCGCCAGCAGCCAACCTCCGGGACAGGGGATCACTAGTGAAAAACTGTTTTTT
.	.	TRBV14	TRBJ2-2	CASSQRVQTGELFF	TGTGCCAGCAGCCAGCGGGTGCAGACCGGGGAGCTGTTTTTT
TRBD2	.	TRBV28	TRBJ2-1	CASSSPAGRDGADEQFF	TGTGCCAGCAGTTCCCCCGCGGGGAGGGACGGGGCGGATGAGCAGTTCTTC
.	.	TRBV2	TRBJ1-2	CASVREGPEVGYTF	TGTGCCAGCGTCAGGGAGGGGCCCGAGGTTGGCTACACCTTC
.	.	TRBV9	TRBJ2-7	CASSLALSEQYF	TGTGCCAGCAGCCTCGCCCTGAGCGAGCAGTACTTC
TRBD1	.	TRBV27	TRBJ2-3	CASRRGQGTDTQYF	TGTGCCAGCAGGAGGGGACAGGGGACAGATACGCAGTATTTT
TRBD2	.	TRBV7-7	TRBJ2-1	CASSPSGGAVGEQFF	TGTGCTAGCAGCCCTAGCGGGGGGGCCGTCGGTGAGCAGTTCTTC
.	once	TRBV7-9	TRBJ2-1	CASSPVLPGVNEQFF	TGTGCCAGCAGTCCAGTACTCCCAGGGGTCAATGAGCAGTTCTTC
TRBD1	.	TRBV5-6	TRBJ1-6	CASNLGQGSSPLHF	TGTGCCAGCAATCTAGGACAGGGAAGTTCACCCCTCCACTTT
TRBD1	.	TRBV6-6	TRBJ2-1	CASSDGQGNYNEQFF	TGTGCCAGCAGTGATGGACAGGGGAACTACAATGAGCAGTTCTTC
TRBD2	.	TRBV7-8	TRBJ2-2	CASSNPSGSSPGELFF	TGTGCCAGCAGCAACCCTAGCGGGAGTTCCCCCGGGGAGCTGTTTTTT
.	.	TRBV5-1	TRBJ1-5	CASSLAQGTQPQHF	TGCGCCAGCAGCTTGGCCCAGGGTACTCAGCCCCAGCATTTT
TRBD1	.	TRBV5-1	TRBJ1-1	CASSEGGALDTEAFF	TGCGCCAGCAGTGAAGGGGGCGCGTTGGACACTGAAGCTTTCTTT
.	.	TRBV24-1	TRBJ2-6	CATSDGQYYSGANVLTF	TGTGCCACCAGTGACGGACAGTATTACTCTGGGGCCAACGTCCTGACTTTC
TRBD2	.	TRBV9	TRBJ2-1	CASSATSGGIDEQFF	TGTGCCAGCAGCGCGACTAGCGGGGGGATCGATGAGCAGTTCTTC
TRBD1	.	TRBV10-2	TRBJ1-2	CASKEFGTGFDYGYTF	TGCGCCAGCAAGGAATTCGGGACAGGGTTCGACTATGGCTACACCTTC
TRBD1	.	TRBV6-2/TRBV6-3	TRBJ1-5	CASSYPMTGYNQPQHF	TGTGCCAGCAGTTACCCAATGACAGGGTACAATCAGCCCCAGCATTTT
.	few	TRBV11-3	TRBJ1-1	CASSASRVGAEAFF	TGTGCCAGCAGCGCGTCGAGGGTTGGGGCTGAAGCTTTCTTT
.	few	TRBV12-3/TRBV12-4	TRBJ1-1	CASSPIVNTEAFF	TGTGCCAGCAGTCCGATAGTTAACACTGAAGCTTTCTTT